This TCR beta chain emerged from a study of PD-1 blockade in classical Hodgkin lymphoma. The method was immunoSEQ multiplex PCR; TCRdb's version includes in-frame clones alone and lacks a portion of them. The table lists 100,000 to 120,000 clones, around nine tenths of them singletons. Note on this clone: As yet, its antigen is unknown.

The sample's time point: cycle 4 day 1 (C4D1), after around six weeks of nivolumab. Each and every patient relapsed after autologous stem cell transplantation, and patients got differing brentuximab vedotin exposure. Study-level points and caveats: Compared with baseline, CD4+ but not CD8+ TCR diversity had risen significantly by C4D1.

Trimming left V 9 bases short and J 1 base short, with 12 bases between. The length of the CDR3 is 13 residues. The germline gives CDR1 MGHDK, CDR2 SYGVNS. This receptor was identified in a human donor with classical Hodgkin lymphoma. Here the sequenced sample was peripheral blood mononuclear cells (PBMCs), taken before the fourth cycle of nivolumab. The chain links TRBV25-1 to TRBJ1-1; the D is unclear. CDR3 DNA: TGTGCCAGTCCCGTAGAGCAGAACACTGAAGCTTTCTTT. The encoded protein is CASPVEQNTEAFF.